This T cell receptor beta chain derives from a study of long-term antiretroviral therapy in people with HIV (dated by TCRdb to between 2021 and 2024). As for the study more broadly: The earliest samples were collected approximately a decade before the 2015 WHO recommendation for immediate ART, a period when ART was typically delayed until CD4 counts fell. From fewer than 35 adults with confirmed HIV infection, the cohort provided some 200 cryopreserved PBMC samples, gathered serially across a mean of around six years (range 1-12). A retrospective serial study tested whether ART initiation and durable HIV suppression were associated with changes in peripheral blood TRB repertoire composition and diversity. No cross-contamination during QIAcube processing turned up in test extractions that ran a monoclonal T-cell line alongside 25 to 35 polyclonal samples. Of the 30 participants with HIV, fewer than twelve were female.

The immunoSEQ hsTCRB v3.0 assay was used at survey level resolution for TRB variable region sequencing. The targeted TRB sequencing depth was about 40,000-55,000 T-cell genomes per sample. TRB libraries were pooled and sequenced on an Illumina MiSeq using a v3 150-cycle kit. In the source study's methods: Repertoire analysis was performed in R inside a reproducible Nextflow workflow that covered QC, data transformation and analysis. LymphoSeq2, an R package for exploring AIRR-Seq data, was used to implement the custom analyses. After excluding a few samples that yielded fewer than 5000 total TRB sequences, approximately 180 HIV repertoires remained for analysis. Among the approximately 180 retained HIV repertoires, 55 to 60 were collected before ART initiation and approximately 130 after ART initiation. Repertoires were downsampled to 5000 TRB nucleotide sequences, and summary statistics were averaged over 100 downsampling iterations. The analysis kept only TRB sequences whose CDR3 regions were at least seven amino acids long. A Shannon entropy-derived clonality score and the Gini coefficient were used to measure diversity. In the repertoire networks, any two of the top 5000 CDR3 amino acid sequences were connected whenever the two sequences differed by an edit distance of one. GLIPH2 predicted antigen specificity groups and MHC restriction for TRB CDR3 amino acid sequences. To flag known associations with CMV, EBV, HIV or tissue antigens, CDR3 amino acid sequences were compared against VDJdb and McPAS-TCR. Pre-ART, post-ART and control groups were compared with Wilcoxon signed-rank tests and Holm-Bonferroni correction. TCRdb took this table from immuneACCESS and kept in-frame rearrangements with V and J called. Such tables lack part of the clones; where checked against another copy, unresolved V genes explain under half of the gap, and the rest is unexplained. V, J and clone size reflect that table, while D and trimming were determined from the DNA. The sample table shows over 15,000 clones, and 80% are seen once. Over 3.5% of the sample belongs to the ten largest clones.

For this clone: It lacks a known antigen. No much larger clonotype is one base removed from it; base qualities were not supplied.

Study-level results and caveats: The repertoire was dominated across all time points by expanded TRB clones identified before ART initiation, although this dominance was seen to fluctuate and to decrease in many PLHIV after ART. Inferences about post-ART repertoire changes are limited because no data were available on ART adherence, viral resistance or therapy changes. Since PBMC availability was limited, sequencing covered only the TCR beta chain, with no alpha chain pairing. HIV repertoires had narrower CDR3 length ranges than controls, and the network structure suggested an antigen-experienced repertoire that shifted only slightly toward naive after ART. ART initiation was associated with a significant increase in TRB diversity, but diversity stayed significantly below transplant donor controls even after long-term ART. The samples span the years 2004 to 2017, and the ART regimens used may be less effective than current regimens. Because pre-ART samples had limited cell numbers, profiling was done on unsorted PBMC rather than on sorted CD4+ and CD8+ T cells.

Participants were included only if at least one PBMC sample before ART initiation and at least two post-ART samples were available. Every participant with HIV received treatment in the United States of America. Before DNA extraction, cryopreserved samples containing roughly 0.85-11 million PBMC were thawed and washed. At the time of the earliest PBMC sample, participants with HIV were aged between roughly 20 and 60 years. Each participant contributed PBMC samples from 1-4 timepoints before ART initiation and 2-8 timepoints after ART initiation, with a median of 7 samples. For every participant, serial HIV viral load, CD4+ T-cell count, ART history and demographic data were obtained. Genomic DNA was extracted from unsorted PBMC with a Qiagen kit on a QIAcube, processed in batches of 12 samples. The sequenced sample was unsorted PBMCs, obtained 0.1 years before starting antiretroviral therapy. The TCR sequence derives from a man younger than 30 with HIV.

The nucleotide sequence reads as follows: TGTGCCAGCAGTTGGGGGGACAGGGGCACTGAAGCTTTCTTT. Its protein product is CASSWGDRGTEAFF. In this chain, TRBV28 is recombined with TRBJ1-1, and 10 junction bases match TRBD1. The germline V gene encodes CDR1 MDHEN and CDR2 SYDVKM. Reading from cysteine to phenylalanine, the CDR3 counts 14 amino acids. The retained sequence is limited to the CDR3, 42 bases, with the frame set at the first base. Trimming leaves V shorter by 4 bases and J shorter by 4 bases, with the junction holding 3 bases beyond the gene matches.